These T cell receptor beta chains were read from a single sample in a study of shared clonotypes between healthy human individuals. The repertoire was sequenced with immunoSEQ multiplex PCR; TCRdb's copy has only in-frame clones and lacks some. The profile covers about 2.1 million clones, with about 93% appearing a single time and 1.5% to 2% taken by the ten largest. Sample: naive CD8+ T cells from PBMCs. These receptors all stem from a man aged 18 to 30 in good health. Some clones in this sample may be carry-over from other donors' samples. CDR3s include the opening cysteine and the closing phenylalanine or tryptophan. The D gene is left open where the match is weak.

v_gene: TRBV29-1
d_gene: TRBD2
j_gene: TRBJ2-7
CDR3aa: CSVGGGSYEQYF

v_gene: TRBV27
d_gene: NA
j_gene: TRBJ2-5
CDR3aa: CASSLRPPWLVGQGTQYF

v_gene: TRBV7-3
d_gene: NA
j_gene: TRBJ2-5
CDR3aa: CASSFHIRETQYF

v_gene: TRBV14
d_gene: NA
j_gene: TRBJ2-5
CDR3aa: CASSQGGPVGAQYF

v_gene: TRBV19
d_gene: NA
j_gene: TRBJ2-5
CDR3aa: CASSLDRDIQETQYF

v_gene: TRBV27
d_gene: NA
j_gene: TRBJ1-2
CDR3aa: CASTTRVGQGGGYTF

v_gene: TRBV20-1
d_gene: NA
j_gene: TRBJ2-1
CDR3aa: CSAPDPNEQFF

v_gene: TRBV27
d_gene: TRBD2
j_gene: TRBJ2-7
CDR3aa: CASSAGGSGQYF

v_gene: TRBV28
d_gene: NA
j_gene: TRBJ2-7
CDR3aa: CASTPGGTYEQYF

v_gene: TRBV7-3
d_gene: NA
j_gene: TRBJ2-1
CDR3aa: CASSSTNIISVPDNEQFF

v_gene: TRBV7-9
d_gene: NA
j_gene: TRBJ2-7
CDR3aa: CASSNPRINSYEQYF

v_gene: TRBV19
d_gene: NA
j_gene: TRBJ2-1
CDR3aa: CAPLGEQFF

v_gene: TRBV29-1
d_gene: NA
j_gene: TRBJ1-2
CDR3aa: CSVAAETNYGYTF

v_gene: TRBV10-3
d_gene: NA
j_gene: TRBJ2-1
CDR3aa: CAISESRGEQFF

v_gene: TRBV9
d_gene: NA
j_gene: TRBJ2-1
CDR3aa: CASSGGLESGAYNEQFF

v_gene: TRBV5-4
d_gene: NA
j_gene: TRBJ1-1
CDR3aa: CASSWASDSAKAFF

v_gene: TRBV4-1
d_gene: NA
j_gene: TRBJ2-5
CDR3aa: CASSQVGEVTQYF

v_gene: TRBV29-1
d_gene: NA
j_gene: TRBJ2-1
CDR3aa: CSVAGGRDSYNEQFF

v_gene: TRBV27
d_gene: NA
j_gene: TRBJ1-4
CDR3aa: CASSLSRGQGSLNNEKLFF

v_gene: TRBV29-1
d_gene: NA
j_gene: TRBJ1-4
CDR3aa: CSVLEGGEYEKLFF

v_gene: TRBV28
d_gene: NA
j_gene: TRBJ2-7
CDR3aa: CANSSAYDEQYF

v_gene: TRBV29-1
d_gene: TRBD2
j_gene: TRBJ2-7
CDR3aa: CSPAQWTSGNEQYF

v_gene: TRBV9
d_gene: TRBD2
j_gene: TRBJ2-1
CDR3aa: CASSVSGTSGRNEQFF

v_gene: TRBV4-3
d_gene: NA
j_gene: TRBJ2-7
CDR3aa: CASSQWIGSVYEQYF

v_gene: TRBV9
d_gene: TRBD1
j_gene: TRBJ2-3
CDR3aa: CASSVERGLVTDTQYF

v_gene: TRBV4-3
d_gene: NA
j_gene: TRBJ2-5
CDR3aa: CASSQDQGYQETQYF

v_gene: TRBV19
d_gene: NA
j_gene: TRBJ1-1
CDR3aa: CASSKVMNTEAFF

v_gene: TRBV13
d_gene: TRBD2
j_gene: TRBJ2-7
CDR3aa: CASSPGTSGSHLLGEQYF

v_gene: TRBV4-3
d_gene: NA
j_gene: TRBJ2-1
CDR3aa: CASSQDWLSGEQFF

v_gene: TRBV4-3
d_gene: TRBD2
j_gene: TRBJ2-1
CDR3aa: CASSRGLAGGLDEQFF

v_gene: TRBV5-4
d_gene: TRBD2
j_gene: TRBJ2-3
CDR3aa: CASSFWLLAEEPRFTDTQYF

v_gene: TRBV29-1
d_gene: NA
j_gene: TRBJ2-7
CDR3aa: CSVVLKPYEQYF

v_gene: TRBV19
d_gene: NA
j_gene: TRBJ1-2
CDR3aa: CASSPAASIIGYTF

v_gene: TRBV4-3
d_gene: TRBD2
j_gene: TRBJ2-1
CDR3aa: CASSQGLLAGVRGEQFF

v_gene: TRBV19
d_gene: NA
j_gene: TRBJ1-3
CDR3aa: CASSTTGFGRNTIYF

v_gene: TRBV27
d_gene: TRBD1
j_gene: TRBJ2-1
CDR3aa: CASSLSAGTGRHEQFF

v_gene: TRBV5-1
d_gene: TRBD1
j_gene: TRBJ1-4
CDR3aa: CASSRTGFGEKLFF

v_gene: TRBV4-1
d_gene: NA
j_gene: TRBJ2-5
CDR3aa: CASSQENDRRGETQYF

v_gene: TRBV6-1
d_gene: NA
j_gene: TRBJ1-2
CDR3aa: CASSEARGVNYGYTF

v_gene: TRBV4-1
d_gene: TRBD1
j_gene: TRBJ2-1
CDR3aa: CASSQTGGGEQFF

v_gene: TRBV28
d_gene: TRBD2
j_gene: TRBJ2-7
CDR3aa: CASSLSSLAGVPLSYEQYF

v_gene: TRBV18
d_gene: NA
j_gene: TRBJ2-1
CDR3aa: CASSPTSLRRDEQFF

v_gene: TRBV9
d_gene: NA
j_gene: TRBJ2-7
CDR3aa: CASSVGRGEQYF

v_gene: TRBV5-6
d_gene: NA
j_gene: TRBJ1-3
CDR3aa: CASSGTDGNTIYF

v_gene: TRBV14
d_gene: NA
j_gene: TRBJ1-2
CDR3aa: CASSQDLVGGYGYTF

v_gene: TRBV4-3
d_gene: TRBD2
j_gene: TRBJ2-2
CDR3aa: CASSQDPAGGPAGELFF

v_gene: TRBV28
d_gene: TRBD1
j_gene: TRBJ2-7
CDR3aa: CATQGAGYEQYF

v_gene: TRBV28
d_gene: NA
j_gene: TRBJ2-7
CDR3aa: CASSYRQAGSYEQYF

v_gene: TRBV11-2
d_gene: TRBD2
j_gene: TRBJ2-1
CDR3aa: CASSRTSATYNEQFF

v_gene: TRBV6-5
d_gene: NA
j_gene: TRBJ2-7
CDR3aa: CASTPEQYF

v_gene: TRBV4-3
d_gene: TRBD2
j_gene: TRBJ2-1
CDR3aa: CASSQGGASGRRYNEQFF